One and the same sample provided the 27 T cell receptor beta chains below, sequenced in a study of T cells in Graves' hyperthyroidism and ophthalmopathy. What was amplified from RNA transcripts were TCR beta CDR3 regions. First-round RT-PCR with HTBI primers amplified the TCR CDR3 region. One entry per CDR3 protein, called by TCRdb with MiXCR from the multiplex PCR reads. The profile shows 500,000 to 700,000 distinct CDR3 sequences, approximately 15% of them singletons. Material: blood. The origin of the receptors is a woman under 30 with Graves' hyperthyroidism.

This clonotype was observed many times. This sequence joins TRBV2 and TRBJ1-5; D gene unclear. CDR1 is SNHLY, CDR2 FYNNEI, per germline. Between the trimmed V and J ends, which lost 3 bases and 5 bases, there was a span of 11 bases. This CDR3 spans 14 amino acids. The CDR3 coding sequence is TGTGCCAGCAGTGACCCTGGGAGGGATCAGCCCCAGCATTTT. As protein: CASSDPGRDQPQHF.

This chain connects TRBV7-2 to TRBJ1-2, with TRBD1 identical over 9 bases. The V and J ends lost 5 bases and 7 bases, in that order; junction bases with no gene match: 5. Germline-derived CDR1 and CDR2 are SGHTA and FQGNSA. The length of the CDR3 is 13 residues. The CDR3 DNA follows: TGTGCCAGCAGCCGGGACAGGGTTGTTGGCTACACCTTC. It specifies CASSRDRVVGYTF.

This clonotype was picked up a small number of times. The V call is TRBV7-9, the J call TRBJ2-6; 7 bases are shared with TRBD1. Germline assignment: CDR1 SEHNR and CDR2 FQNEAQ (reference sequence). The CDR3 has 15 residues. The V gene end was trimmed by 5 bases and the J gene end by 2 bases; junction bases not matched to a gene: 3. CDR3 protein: CASSITGAGANVLTF. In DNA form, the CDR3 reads TGTGCCAGCAGCATAACAGGGGCTGGGGCCAACGTCCTGACTTTC.

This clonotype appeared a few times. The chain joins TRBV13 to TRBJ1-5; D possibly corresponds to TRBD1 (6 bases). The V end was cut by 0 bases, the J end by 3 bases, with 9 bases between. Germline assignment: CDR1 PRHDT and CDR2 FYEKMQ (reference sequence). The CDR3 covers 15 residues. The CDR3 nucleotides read TGTGCCAGCAGCTTAGGTACAGGGCCCAATCAGCCCCAGCATTTT. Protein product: CASSLGTGPNQPQHF.

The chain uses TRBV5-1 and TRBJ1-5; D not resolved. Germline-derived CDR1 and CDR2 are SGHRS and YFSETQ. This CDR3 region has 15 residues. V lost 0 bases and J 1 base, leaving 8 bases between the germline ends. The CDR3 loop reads CASSLDTSSNQPQHF. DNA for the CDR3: TGCGCCAGCAGCTTGGATACAAGCAGCAATCAGCCCCAGCATTTT.

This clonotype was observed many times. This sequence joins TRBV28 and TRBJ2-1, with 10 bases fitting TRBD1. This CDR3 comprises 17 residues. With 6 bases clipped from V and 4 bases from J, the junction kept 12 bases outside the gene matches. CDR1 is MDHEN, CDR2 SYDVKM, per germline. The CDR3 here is CASSSPYRDRGYNEQFF. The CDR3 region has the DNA TGTGCCAGCAGCTCACCCTACCGGGACAGGGGATACAATGAGCAGTTCTTC.

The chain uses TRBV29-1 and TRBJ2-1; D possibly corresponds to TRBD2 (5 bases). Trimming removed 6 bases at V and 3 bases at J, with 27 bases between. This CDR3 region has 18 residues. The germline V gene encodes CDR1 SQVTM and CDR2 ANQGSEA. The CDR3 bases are TGCAGCGTAGGACCCCGGGATGGGCCCAGGTTCGGCTACAATGAGCAGTTCTTC. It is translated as CSVGPRDGPRFGYNEQFF.

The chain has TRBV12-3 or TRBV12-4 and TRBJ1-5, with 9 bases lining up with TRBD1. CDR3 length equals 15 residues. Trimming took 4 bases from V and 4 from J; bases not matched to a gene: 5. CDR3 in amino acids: CASSYGTGTNQPQHF. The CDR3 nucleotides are TGTGCCAGCAGTTACGGGACAGGGACAAATCAGCCCCAGCATTTT.

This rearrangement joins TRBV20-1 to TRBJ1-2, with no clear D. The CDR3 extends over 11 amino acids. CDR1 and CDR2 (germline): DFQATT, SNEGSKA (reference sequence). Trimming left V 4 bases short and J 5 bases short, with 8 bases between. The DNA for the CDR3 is TGCAGTGCTACAGGTTTTTATGGCTACACCTTC. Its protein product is CSATGFYGYTF.

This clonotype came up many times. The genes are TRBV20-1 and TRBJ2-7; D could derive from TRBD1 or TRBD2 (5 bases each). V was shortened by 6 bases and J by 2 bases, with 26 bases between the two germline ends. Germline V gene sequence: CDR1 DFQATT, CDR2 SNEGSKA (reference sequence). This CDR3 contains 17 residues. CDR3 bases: TGCAGTGCCACTCGAAGTCGGGACGTGAGCGGAACCTACGAGCAGTACTTC. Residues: CSATRSRDVSGTYEQYF.

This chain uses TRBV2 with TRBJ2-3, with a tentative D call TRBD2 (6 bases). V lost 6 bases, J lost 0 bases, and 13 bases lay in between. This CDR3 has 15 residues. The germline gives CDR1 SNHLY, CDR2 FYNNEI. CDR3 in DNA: TGTGCCAGCAGGTGGAGGGCGGCTAGCACAGATACGCAGTATTTT. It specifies CASRWRAASTDTQYF. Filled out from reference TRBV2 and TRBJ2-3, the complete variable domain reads EPEVTQTPSHQVTQMGQEVILRCVPISNHLYFYWYRQILGQKVEFLVSFYNNEISEKSEIFDDQFSVERPDGSNFTLKIRSTKLEDSAMYFCASRWRAASTDTQYFGPGTRLTVL.

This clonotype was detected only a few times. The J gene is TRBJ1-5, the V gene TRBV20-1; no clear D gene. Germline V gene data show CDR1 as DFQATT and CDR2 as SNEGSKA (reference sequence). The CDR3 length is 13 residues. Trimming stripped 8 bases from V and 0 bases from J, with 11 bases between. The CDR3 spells CSSGRNSNQPQHF. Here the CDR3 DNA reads TGCAGTTCCGGACGGAATAGCAATCAGCCCCAGCATTTT.

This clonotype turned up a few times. CDR3 amino acids: CSVEDRKQPYEQYF. The CDR3, as DNA: TGCAGCGTTGAAGATCGAAAACAGCCCTACGAGCAGTACTTC. The gene calls are TRBV29-1 and TRBJ2-7; D not resolved. The CDR3 is 14 amino acids. V was shortened by 0 bases and J by 2 bases, with 11 bases between the two germline ends. The germline V gene encodes CDR1 SQVTM and CDR2 ANQGSEA.

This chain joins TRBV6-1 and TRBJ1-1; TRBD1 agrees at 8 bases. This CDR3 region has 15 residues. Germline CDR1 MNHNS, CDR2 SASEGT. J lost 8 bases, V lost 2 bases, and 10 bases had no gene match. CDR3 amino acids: CASSERTPDRGEAFF. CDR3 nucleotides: TGTGCCAGCAGTGAACGGACCCCTGACAGGGGCGAAGCTTTCTTT.

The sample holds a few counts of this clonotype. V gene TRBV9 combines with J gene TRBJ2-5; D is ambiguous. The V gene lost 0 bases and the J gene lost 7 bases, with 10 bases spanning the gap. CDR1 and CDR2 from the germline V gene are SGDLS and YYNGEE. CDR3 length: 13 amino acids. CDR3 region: CASSVVDLGTQYF. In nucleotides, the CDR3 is TGTGCCAGCAGCGTAGTGGACCTTGGGACCCAGTACTTC.

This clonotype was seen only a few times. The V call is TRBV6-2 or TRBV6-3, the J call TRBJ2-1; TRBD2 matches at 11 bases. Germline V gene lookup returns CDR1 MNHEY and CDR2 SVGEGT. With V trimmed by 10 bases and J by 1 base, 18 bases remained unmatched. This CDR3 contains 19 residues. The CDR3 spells CATNGFLAGGHFSYNEQFF. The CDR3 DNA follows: TGTGCCACTAACGGGTTTTTAGCGGGGGGGCATTTTTCCTACAATGAGCAGTTCTTC.

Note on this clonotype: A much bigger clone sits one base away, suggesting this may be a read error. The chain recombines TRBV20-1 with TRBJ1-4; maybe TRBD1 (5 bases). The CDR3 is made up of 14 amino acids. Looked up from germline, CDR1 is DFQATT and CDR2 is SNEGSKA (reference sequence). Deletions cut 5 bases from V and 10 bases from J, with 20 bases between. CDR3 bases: TGCAGTGCTCGTGAGATGGCAGGGAGTGGAAAACTGTTTTTT. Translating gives CSAREMAGSGKLFF.

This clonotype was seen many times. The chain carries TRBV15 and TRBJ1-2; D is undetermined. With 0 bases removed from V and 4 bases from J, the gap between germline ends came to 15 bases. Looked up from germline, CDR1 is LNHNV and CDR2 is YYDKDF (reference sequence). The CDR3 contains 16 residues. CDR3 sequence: CATSRDWSRLGYGYTF. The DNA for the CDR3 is TGTGCCACCAGCAGAGATTGGTCCAGACTGGGCTATGGCTACACCTTC.

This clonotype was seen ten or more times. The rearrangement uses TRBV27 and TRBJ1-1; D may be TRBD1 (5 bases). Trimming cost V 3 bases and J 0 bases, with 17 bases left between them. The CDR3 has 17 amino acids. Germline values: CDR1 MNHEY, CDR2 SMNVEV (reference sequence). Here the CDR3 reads CASSLGRELFMNTEAFF. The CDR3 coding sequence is TGTGCCAGCAGTTTGGGCAGGGAGTTATTCATGAACACTGAAGCTTTCTTT.

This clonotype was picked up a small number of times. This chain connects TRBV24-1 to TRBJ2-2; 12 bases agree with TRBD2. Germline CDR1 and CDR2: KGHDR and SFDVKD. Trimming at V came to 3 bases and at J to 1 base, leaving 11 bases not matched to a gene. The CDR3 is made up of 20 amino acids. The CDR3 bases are TGTGCCACCAGTGATCCGCTCGGGGCTAGCGGGGGGGTGAACACCGGGGAGCTGTTTTTT. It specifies CATSDPLGASGGVNTGELFF.

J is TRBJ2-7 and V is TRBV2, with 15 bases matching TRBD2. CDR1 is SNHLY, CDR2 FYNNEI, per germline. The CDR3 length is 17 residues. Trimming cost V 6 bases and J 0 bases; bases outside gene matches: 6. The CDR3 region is CASRPGLAGGFSYEQYF. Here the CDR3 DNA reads TGTGCCAGCAGGCCGGGACTAGCGGGAGGTTTCTCCTACGAGCAGTACTTC.

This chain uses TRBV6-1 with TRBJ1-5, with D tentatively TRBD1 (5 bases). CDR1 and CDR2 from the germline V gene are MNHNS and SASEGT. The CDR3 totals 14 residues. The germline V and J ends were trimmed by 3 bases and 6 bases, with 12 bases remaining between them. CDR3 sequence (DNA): TGTGCCAGCAGTGACAGCGGGGCTGTTCAGCCCCAGCATTTT. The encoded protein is CASSDSGAVQPQHF.

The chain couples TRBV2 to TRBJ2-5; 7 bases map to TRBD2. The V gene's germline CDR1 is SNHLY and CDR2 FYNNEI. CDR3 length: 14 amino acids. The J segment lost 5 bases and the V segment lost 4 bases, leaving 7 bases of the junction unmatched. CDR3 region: CASSASAGVETQYF. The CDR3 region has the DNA TGTGCCAGCAGTGCTTCCGCGGGAGTTGAGACCCAGTACTTC. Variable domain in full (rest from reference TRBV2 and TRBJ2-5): EPEVTQTPSHQVTQMGQEVILRCVPISNHLYFYWYRQILGQKVEFLVSFYNNEISEKSEIFDDQFSVERPDGSNFTLKIRSTKLEDSAMYFCASSASAGVETQYFGPGTRLLVL.

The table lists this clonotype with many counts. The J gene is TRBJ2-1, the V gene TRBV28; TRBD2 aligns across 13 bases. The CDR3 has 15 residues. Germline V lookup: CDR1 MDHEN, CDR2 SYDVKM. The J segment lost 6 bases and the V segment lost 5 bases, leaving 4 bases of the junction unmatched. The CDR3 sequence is CASSETSGRSNEQFF. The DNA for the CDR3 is TGTGCCAGCAGTGAGACTAGCGGGAGGAGCAATGAGCAGTTCTTC.

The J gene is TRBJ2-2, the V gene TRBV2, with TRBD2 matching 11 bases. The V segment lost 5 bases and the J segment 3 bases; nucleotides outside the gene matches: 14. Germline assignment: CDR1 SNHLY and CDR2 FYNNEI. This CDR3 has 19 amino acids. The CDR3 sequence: CASSTRLAGRRRYTGELFF. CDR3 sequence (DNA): TGTGCCAGCAGTACCAGACTAGCGGGGCGCCGGCGCTACACCGGGGAGCTGTTTTTT.

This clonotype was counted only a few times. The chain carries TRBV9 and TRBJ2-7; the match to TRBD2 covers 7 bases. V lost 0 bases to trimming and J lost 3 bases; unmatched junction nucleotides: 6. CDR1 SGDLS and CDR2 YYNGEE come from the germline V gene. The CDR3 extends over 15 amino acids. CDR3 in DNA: TGTGCCAGCAGCGTAGCTGCGACTAGCTTCTACGAGCAGTACTTC. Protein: CASSVAATSFYEQYF.

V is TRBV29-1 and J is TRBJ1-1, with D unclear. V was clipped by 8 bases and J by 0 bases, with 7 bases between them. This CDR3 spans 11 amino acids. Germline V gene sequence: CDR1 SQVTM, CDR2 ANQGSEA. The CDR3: CSIGVNTEAFF. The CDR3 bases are TGCAGCATTGGGGTGAACACTGAAGCTTTCTTT.